Listed here is a single T cell receptor beta chain. This record belongs to a study of shared clonotypes between healthy human individuals. Clones were sequenced by immunoSEQ multiplex PCR, and TCRdb holds only the in-frame ones, with some missing. The sample includes more than 1 million clones, about 84% of them seen just once. This CDR3 is 14 amino acids long. CDR1 and CDR2 (germline): SGHRS, YFSETQ. V gave up 3 bases and J gave up 4 bases, with 13 bases separating them. The rearrangement links TRBV5-1 to TRBJ2-5; D gene uncertain. The sample was memory CD4+ T cells from PBMCs. The subset is: CD45RA-negative fraction. The sequence came from a man aged 18-30 years in good health. Some clones in this sample may be carry-over from other donors' samples. CDR3 sequence reads: CASSSPRAGETQYF. CDR3 nucleotides: TGCGCCAGCAGCTCCCCACGGGCTGGAGAGACCCAGTACTTC.